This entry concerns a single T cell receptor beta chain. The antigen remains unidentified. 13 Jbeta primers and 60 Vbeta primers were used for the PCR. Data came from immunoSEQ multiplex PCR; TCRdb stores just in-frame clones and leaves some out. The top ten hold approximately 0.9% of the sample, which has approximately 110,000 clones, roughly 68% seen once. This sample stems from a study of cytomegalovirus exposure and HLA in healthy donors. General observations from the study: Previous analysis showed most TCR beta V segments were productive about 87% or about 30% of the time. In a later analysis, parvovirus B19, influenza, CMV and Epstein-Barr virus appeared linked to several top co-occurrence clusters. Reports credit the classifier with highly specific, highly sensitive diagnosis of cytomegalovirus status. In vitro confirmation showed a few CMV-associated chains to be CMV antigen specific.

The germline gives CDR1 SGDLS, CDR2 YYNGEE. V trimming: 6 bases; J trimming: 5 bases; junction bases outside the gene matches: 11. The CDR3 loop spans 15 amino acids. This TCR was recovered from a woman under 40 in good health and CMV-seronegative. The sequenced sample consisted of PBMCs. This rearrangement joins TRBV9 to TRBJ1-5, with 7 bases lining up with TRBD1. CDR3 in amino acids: CASNTGEGRDQPQHF. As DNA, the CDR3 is TGTGCCAGCAATACAGGGGAAGGGCGGGATCAGCCCCAGCATTTT.